A selection of T cell receptor beta chains follows, all from one sample in a study of T cell clonotyping in hematopoietic cell transplantation. Here immunoSEQ multiplex PCR was the method, and the copy in TCRdb shows in-frame clones only, minus some. The data show about 11,000 clones, around 90% seen once. Sequencing was performed on peripheral blood mononuclear cells, taken before stem cell transplant. The receptors originated from a woman in her forties with acute myeloid leukemia. Some clones in this sample may be carry-over from other donors' samples. The CDR3 runs from the conserved cysteine through the conserved F or W. Fields, in order: D gene, CDR3 length, V gene, J gene, clone size, CDR3 protein, CDR3 DNA. D genes are given only for firm matches. Where a row states a size, it is once, few, many or the class of an expanded clone; other rows omit it.

-	14	TRBV19	TRBJ2-1	-	CASSSSTWGDEQFF	TGTGCCAGTAGTAGTTCCACTTGGGGGGATGAGCAGTTCTTC
-	13	TRBV7-2	TRBJ2-5	-	CASRPGAQETQYF	TGTGCCAGCAGGCCGGGGGCCCAAGAGACCCAGTACTTC
TRBD1	13	TRBV19	TRBJ1-1	-	CASMGQGVPEAFF	TGTGCCAGTATGGGACAGGGAGTCCCTGAAGCTTTCTTT
-	11	TRBV11-2	TRBJ2-2	-	CASSFVGELFF	TGTGCCAGCAGCTTCGTCGGGGAGCTGTTTTTT
TRBD2	16	TRBV5-5	TRBJ2-2	-	CASSTETSASPGELFF	TGTGCCAGCAGCACTGAGACTAGCGCCTCCCCCGGGGAGCTGTTTTTT
TRBD1	14	TRBV27	TRBJ1-2	-	CASRRTGTAYGYTF	TGTGCCAGCAGGAGAACCGGGACAGCTTATGGCTACACCTTC
-	13	TRBV7-2	TRBJ2-7	-	CASSLAGRYEQYF	TGTGCCAGCAGCTTAGCGGGAAGGTACGAGCAGTACTTC
TRBD1	14	TRBV9	TRBJ2-7	-	CASSIGQGAYEQYF	TGTGCCAGCAGCATCGGACAGGGGGCCTACGAGCAGTACTTC
TRBD1	14	TRBV25-1	TRBJ1-1	-	CASSPGQGNTEAFF	TGTGCCAGCAGCCCGGGACAGGGGAACACTGAAGCTTTCTTT
-	16	TRBV9	TRBJ2-1	-	CASMPGWGGKGNEQFF	TGTGCCAGCATGCCGGGTTGGGGCGGGAAGGGCAATGAGCAGTTCTTC
-	15	TRBV19	TRBJ1-2	-	CASSIPAGRGGGYTF	TGTGCCAGTAGTATCCCGGCAGGGAGGGGAGGTGGCTACACCTTC
-	16	TRBV27	TRBJ2-1	-	CASSFSSGTIYNEQFF	TGTGCCAGCAGTTTCTCCTCCGGGACCATATACAATGAGCAGTTCTTC
TRBD1	13	TRBV5-1	TRBJ1-2	once	CASSPGQGGGYTF	TGCGCCAGCAGCCCGGGACAGGGGGGTGGCTACACCTTC
TRBD1	14	TRBV30	TRBJ1-5	once	CAWSGRGVNQPQHF	TGTGCCTGGAGTGGCAGGGGGGTCAATCAGCCCCAGCATTTT
TRBD1	13	TRBV29-1	TRBJ2-7	-	CSVEGQGSDEQYF	TGCAGCGTTGAGGGACAGGGATCTGATGAGCAGTACTTC
TRBD1	17	TRBV4-3	TRBJ1-2	-	CASSQDYTRTGIRGYTF	TGCGCCAGCAGCCAAGATTATACGAGGACAGGGATTAGAGGCTACACCTTC
-	13	TRBV19	TRBJ2-4	-	CASTAIDQNIQYF	TGTGCCAGTACGGCGATCGACCAAAACATTCAGTACTTC
-	15	TRBV5-1	TRBJ2-2	-	CASSWVVSDTGELFF	TGCGCCAGCAGCTGGGTAGTCTCCGACACCGGGGAGCTGTTTTTT
-	17	TRBV5-1	TRBJ2-7	-	CASSGGMQDWNSYEQYF	TGCGCCAGCAGCGGGGGTATGCAGGACTGGAACTCCTACGAGCAGTACTTC
TRBD1	16	TRBV5-1	TRBJ1-1	-	CASYRMDRVGNTEAFF	TGCGCCAGCTACCGGATGGACAGGGTCGGGAACACTGAAGCTTTCTTT
-	15	TRBV14	TRBJ1-1	-	CASSQEMISRSEAFF	TGTGCCAGCAGCCAAGAAATGATATCACGTTCTGAAGCTTTCTTT
-	16	TRBV5-8	TRBJ2-5	-	CASSLGQTGRQETQYF	TGTGCCAGCAGCCTGGGACAGACGGGGAGGCAAGAGACCCAGTACTTC
TRBD1	16	TRBV7-2	TRBJ1-3	-	CASSSRTGLSGNTIYF	TGTGCCAGCAGCTCTAGGACAGGTCTCTCTGGAAACACCATATATTTT
TRBD1	15	TRBV10-1	TRBJ1-1	-	CASSPAGQGNTEAFF	TGCGCCAGCAGCCCCGCGGGACAGGGGAACACTGAAGCTTTCTTT
-	14	TRBV5-4	TRBJ2-3	-	CASSSGLSTDTQYF	TGTGCCAGCAGCTCGGGACTTAGCACAGATACGCAGTATTTT
-	15	TRBV9	TRBJ2-5	once	CASSARAGNEETQYF	TGTGCCAGCAGCGCAAGGGCAGGGAACGAGGAGACCCAGTACTTC
TRBD1	13	TRBV7-9	TRBJ2-5	-	CASSSQGRETQYF	TGTGCCAGCAGCTCACAGGGGCGGGAGACCCAGTACTTC
-	14	TRBV4-3	TRBJ2-3	-	CASSQDSRGNTQYF	TGCGCCAGCAGCCAAGATAGCCGGGGGAATACGCAGTATTTT
-	13	TRBV19	TRBJ2-7	once	CASSIGGGYEQYF	TGTGCCAGTAGTATTGGAGGAGGTTACGAGCAGTACTTC